This TCR beta chain was documented in a study of blood T cell repertoires in COVID-19. Study background: Spain, Italy and the United States supplied samples that represented acute and convalescent COVID-19. The analysed material was cDNA or gDNA that came from T cells, B-cell-depleted T cells, or PBMCs.

V lost 11 bases, J lost 4 bases, and 10 bases stayed unmatched. The CDR3 sequence is 13 residues long. From germline, CDR1 is LGHDT and CDR2 YNNKEL (reference sequence). Source study methods: Amplification with reference gene primers provided the estimates of nucleated cell counts. Some clones are missing from TCRdb's copy, which holds only in-frame ones; the method was immunoSEQ multiplex PCR. The V and J calls and clone size come from that table; D and trimming were worked out from the DNA. The data contain 250,000 to 350,000 clones, around 88% of them singletons. The chain is built from TRBV3-1 (or the pseudogene TRBV3-2) and TRBJ1-1, with 7 bases aligning to TRBD1. Material: peripheral blood. The sequence derives from a man aged 30 to 39 with acute or convalescent COVID-19. CDR3: CAATGRGSTEAFF. CDR3 DNA: TGTGCCGCGACGGGCAGGGGGAGCACTGAAGCTTTCTTT.